What follows are 21 T cell receptor beta chains derived from one specimen sequenced in a study of STAT3 mutations in large granular lymphocyte leukemia. Their antigen targets remain unknown. The protocol was immunoSEQ multiplex PCR, while the TCRdb copy is restricted to in-frame clones and leaves out a portion. The top ten clones hold roughly an eighth of a sample with 25,000 to 40,000 clones, approximately 86% of them seen once. Whole-study findings and limits: At least one immunodominant TCR beta clonotype appeared in every T-cell large granular lymphocyte leukemia patient.

The sample consisted of peripheral blood mononuclear cells. The receptors were sampled from a man between 60 and 70 years old with T-cell large granular lymphocyte leukemia. Some clones in this sample may be carry-over from other donors' samples.

This sequence joins TRBV5-1 and TRBJ2-5, with D perhaps matching TRBD2 (6 bases). This CDR3 has 15 residues. V was pared by 0 bases and J by 5 bases, with 14 bases between. Germline CDR1 reads SGHRS; CDR2 reads YFSETQ. CDR3 DNA sequence: TGCGCCAGCAGCTTGGAGGCTAGCGAGGTTGAGACCCAGTACTTC. This sequence encodes CASSLEASEVETQYF. Variable domain in full (rest from reference TRBV5-1 and TRBJ2-5): KAGVTQTPRYLIKTRGQQVTLSCSPISGHRSVSWYQQTPGQGLQFLFEYFSETQRNKGNFPGRFSGRQFSNSRSEMNVSTLELGDSALYLCASSLEASEVETQYFGPGTRLLVL.

The CDR3 nucleotides read TGTGCCAGCAGTCAGGACCACTATGGCTACACCTTC. Translating it yields CASSQDHYGYTF. V and J are TRBV7-2 and TRBJ1-2; D unresolved. This CDR3 has 12 residues. Germline CDR1 is SGHTA and CDR2 is FQGNSA. V was cut by 6 bases and J by 3 bases, with 8 bases left in between.

V and J are TRBV5-1 and TRBJ2-1; 7 bases fit TRBD2. The germline V gene encodes CDR1 SGHRS and CDR2 YFSETQ. J lost 0 bases, V lost 0 bases, and 9 bases had no gene match. The CDR3 extends over 18 amino acids. Here the CDR3 DNA reads TGCGCCAGCAGCTTGGGGTGGGAGGGGCTGAGCTCCTACAATGAGCAGTTCTTC. Encoded protein: CASSLGWEGLSSYNEQFF.

V is TRBV4-1 and J is TRBJ2-2; weak D call: TRBD2 (6 bases). This CDR3 is built from 15 residues. Germline V gene sequence: CDR1 MGHRA, CDR2 YSYEKL. Deletions cut 0 bases from V and 11 bases from J, with 16 bases between. The CDR3 DNA reads TGCGCCAGCAGCCAAGAGGCGGGAATTCCGTTAGAGCTGTTTTTT. This encodes CASSQEAGIPLELFF.

This clone was found once. The genes are TRBV6-5 and TRBJ1-6; 7 bases align to TRBD1. This CDR3 region has 15 residues. V was pared by 0 bases and J by 8 bases, with 4 bases of the junction left unmatched. The germline CDR1 and CDR2 sequences are MNHEY and SVGAGI. The chain's CDR3 is CASSYSRQGHSPLHF. CDR3 sequence (DNA): TGTGCCAGCAGTTACTCGCGACAGGGCCATTCACCCCTCCACTTT.

The rearrangement uses TRBV15 and TRBJ2-2; D is ambiguous. The CDR3 is made up of 12 amino acids. Trimming pared 2 bases from V and 5 bases from J, leaving 3 bases between. The germline CDR1 and CDR2 sequences are LNHNV and YYDKDF (reference sequence). CDR3 nucleotides: TGTGCCACCAGCAGACTAACCGGGGAGCTGTTTTTT. Translated: CATSRLTGELFF.

CDR3 residues: CASRDRGMNTEAFF. CDR3 in DNA: TGTGCCAGCAGGGACAGGGGAATGAACACTGAAGCTTTCTTT. The rearrangement links TRBV5-4 to TRBJ1-1; 9 positions match TRBD1. The germline CDR1 and CDR2 sequences are SGHNT and YYREEE (reference sequence). CDR3 length: 14 amino acids. The V gene end was trimmed by 5 bases and the J gene end by 0 bases; junction bases not matched to a gene: 2.

The chain combines TRBV5-1 with TRBJ2-3; D gene ambiguous. There are 13 residues in the CDR3. CDR1 and CDR2 (germline): SGHRS, YFSETQ. Trimming shortened V by 4 bases and J by 1 base, and 7 bases separated the two germline ends. The DNA of the CDR3 is TGCGCCAGCAGCACCGAGGGCACAGATACGCAGTATTTT. It translates to CASSTEGTDTQYF.

The chain employs TRBV5-4 and TRBJ2-3, with TRBD1 matching over 9 bases. The V gene's germline CDR1 is SGHNT and CDR2 YYREEE (reference sequence). The CDR3 runs to 15 residues. The trim removed 2 bases at V and 4 bases at J, leaving 5 bases unmatched. The CDR3 spells CASSLPGQGADTQYF. DNA of the CDR3: TGTGCCAGCAGCTTACCGGGACAGGGAGCAGATACGCAGTATTTT.

The table lists this clone with a count of one. The rearrangement uses TRBV14 and TRBJ2-7; D not certain. Germline V gene data show CDR1 as SGHDN and CDR2 as FVKESK. The ends were cut back, 1 base at V and 0 bases at J, with 7 bases in the middle. The CDR3 is 14 residues long. Here the CDR3 reads CASSQVRGSYEQYF. For the CDR3, the DNA is TGTGCCAGCAGCCAAGTAAGAGGCTCCTACGAGCAGTACTTC. Filled out from reference TRBV14 and TRBJ2-7, the complete variable domain reads EAGVTQFPSHSVIEKGQTVTLRCDPISGHDNLYWYRRVMGKEIKFLLHFVKESKQDESGMPNNRFLAERTGGTYSTLKVQPAELEDSGVYFCASSQVRGSYEQYFGPGTRLTVT.

The CDR3 DNA reads as TGCGCCAGCAGCTTGACAGGGGGCTATACCGGGGAGCTGTTTTTT. Protein: CASSLTGGYTGELFF. V usage is TRBV5-1 and J usage is TRBJ2-2; 9 nucleotides match TRBD1. The CDR3 has 15 amino acids. The J segment lost 5 bases and the V segment lost 1 base, leaving 3 bases of the junction unmatched. Germline V lookup: CDR1 SGHRS, CDR2 YFSETQ.

This sequence joins TRBV5-1 and TRBJ2-7; TRBD1 agrees at 9 bases. J lost 3 bases, V lost 4 bases, and 8 bases had no gene match. CDR1 is SGHRS, CDR2 YFSETQ, per germline. The CDR3 is made up of 15 amino acids. DNA of the CDR3: TGCGCCAGCAGCCATGGGACAGGGATTGACTACGAGCAGTACTTC. Its protein is CASSHGTGIDYEQYF.

V and J are TRBV4-1 and TRBJ2-3; a weak D match, TRBD1 (6 bases). In germline, CDR1 is MGHRA, CDR2 YSYEKL. The length of the CDR3 is 17 residues. Trimming shortened V by 1 base and J by 0 bases, and 14 bases separated the two germline ends. CDR3 protein: CASSQADSGDSTDTQYF. CDR3 nucleotides: TGCGCCAGCAGCCAAGCAGACTCAGGGGATAGCACAGATACGCAGTATTTT.

The chain joins TRBV5-6 to TRBJ2-5; maybe TRBD2 (5 bases). This CDR3 contains 16 residues. V shed 2 bases and J shed 1 base, with 15 bases lying between them. The germline CDR1 and CDR2 sequences are SGHDT and YYEEEE. This CDR3 reads CASSFKSGALQETQYF. The CDR3 DNA reads as TGTGCCAGCAGCTTCAAGAGCGGAGCTCTCCAAGAGACCCAGTACTTC.

J is TRBJ2-6 and V is TRBV15; no clear D gene. With 4 bases removed from V and 0 bases from J, the gap between germline ends came to 7 bases. The CDR3 loop spans 15 amino acids. Germline V gene sequence: CDR1 LNHNV, CDR2 YYDKDF (reference sequence). The CDR3 bases are TGTGCCACCAGCACCACGAACTCTGGGGCCAACGTCCTGACTTTC. Amino acids: CATSTTNSGANVLTF.

This chain joins TRBV4-1 and TRBJ2-1, with D tentatively TRBD2 (6 bases). This CDR3 is 14 amino acids long. Trimming removed 1 base from V and 5 bases from J, with 9 bases in between. CDR1 and CDR2 from the germline V gene are MGHRA and YSYEKL. The CDR3 loop is CASSQGSGHNEQFF. As DNA, the CDR3 is TGCGCCAGCAGCCAAGGTAGCGGCCACAATGAGCAGTTCTTC.

The genes are TRBV27 and TRBJ1-1, with 11 bases that match TRBD1. CDR1 and CDR2 (germline): MNHEY, SMNVEV (reference sequence). CDR3 length: 14 amino acids. V was clipped by 5 bases and J by 4 bases; unmatched bases: 3. CDR3 region: CASSPGTGGTEAFF. The CDR3 DNA sequence: TGTGCCAGCAGTCCGGGGACAGGGGGCACTGAAGCTTTCTTT.

The chain carries TRBV19 and TRBJ1-5, with a possible D match to TRBD1 (5 bases). Germline assignment: CDR1 LNHDA and CDR2 SQIVND (reference sequence). V gave up 5 bases and J gave up 5 bases, with 13 bases separating them. This CDR3 spans 14 amino acids. The CDR3 DNA reads as TGTGCCAGTAGTCCTCAGGGAAGGGATCAGCCCCAGCATTTT. This translates into CASSPQGRDQPQHF. The complete variable domain, with remaining parts taken from reference TRBV19 and TRBJ1-5, reads DGGITQSPKYLFRKEGQNVTLSCEQNLNHDAMYWYRQDPGQGLRLIYYSQIVNDFQKGDIAEGYSVSREKKESFPLTVTSAQKNPTAFYLCASSPQGRDQPQHFGDGTRLSIL.

This chain joins TRBV4-1 and TRBJ2-3; no definite D call. Looked up from germline, CDR1 is MGHRA and CDR2 is YSYEKL. CDR3 size: 15 residues. V gave up 1 base and J gave up 2 bases, with 10 bases separating them. CDR3 region: CASSQVAVSTDTQYF. CDR3 nucleotides: TGCGCCAGCAGCCAAGTAGCAGTCTCCACAGATACGCAGTATTTT.

This rearrangement joins TRBV19 to TRBJ2-4; 7 bases agree with TRBD2. The germline V gene encodes CDR1 LNHDA and CDR2 SQIVND (reference sequence). The CDR3 consists of 16 residues. Losses at the gene ends were 4 bases for V and 3 bases for J; bases not matched to a gene: 9. CDR3 region: CASSTSRGGLKNIQYF. Here the CDR3 DNA reads TGTGCCAGTAGTACCTCCCGGGGAGGGCTCAAAAACATTCAGTACTTC.

The chain recombines TRBV7-9 with TRBJ2-5; 7 nucleotides match TRBD1. The CDR3 totals 14 residues. With 5 bases clipped from V and 4 bases from J, the junction kept 7 bases outside the gene matches. Per germline, CDR1 SEHNR and CDR2 FQNEAQ (reference sequence). The CDR3 protein is CASSAQTGRETQYF. CDR3 DNA sequence: TGTGCCAGCAGCGCCCAGACAGGGCGAGAGACCCAGTACTTC.